This T cell receptor (beta chain) was captured in a study of blood T cell repertoires in COVID-19 (dated by TCRdb to 2019 to 2021). About the investigation overall: Samples covering the acute and convalescent phases of COVID-19 were provided by collaborators in the United States, Italy and Spain. The material from the prospective study consisted of cDNA or gDNA derived from T cells, B-cell-depleted T cells, or PBMCs. The dataset comprised deeply sampled blood TCRbeta repertoires from subjects exposed to, actively infected with, or recovered from COVID-19. The repertoires were released in a freely available public database meant as a resource for research on the immune response to SARS-CoV-2. Samples were obtained from the ongoing ImmuneRACE study (first 160 participants) and from 1,254 subjects provided by 6 global collaborators. Sample metadata almost always included a de-identified subject ID, COVID-19 status, age in years and sex. HLA class I and class II types, where available, came from metadata supplied by the sample provider rather than from assay-based typing.

Overall study results and their limits: Clinical and demographic metadata were provided uncurated, with the amount varying by source and participant.

The collaborating institutions used their own protocols to collect whole blood in K2EDTA tubes. For TCRbeta analysis, collaborators shipped samples in one of three forms: frozen whole blood, isolated PBMCs, or DNA extracted from either of those sample types. The immunoSEQ Assay, a bias-controlled multiplex PCR, was used to amplify TCRbeta CDR3 regions from genomic DNA. As for the authors' bioinformatics: Within the assay, amplification of reference gene primers was used to estimate how many nucleated cells each sample contained. To quantify the absolute abundance of each unique TCRbeta CDR3 rearrangement, sequence reads were collapsed and filtered. For each sample, productive Simpson clonality was calculated as the square root of Simpson's diversity index across productive rearrangements. Imported from immuneACCESS, the table was reduced by TCRdb to in-frame sequences with V and J called. These copies leave out some clones; in studies compared against another copy, an unresolved V gene accounts for under half, and the cause of the remainder is not known. The V and J calls and the clone size are those of that table, but D and trimming were determined from the DNA. The sample records 75,000 to 90,000 clones, about nine tenths of which are singletons. 1.9% of the sample is taken by the ten largest.

V lost 4 bases and J lost 0 bases; the stretch between them is 13 bases long. According to the germline V gene, CDR1 reads MGHRA and CDR2 reads YSYEKL. The cysteine opens and the phenylalanine closes a CDR3 of 15 amino acids. Only CDR3 DNA remains: 45 bases, in frame from the first base. Points on this clone: Its antigen has not been determined. No base quality values were provided; no much bigger clone lies one nucleotide off.

Recombination connected TRBV4-1 to TRBJ2-7, and TRBD2 may be the D gene, going by 5 matching bases. Sequences were obtained from peripheral blood. This receptor was taken from a woman in her fifties or sixties in a cohort sampled during active COVID-19. The CDR3: CASSLSGQVSYEQYF. The base sequence is TGCGCCAGCAGCCTCAGCGGTCAGGTCTCCTACGAGCAGTACTTC.